The present T cell receptor (beta chain) was sequenced within a study of blood T cell repertoires in COVID-19 (TCRdb year 2020). The study in broad terms: Samples from collaborators originated in the United States, Italy and Spain and spanned both the acute and convalescent phases of COVID-19. The prospective study material was composed of cDNA or gDNA derived from T cells, B-cell-depleted T cells, or PBMCs. Subjects who had been exposed to COVID-19, were actively infected with it, or had recovered from it provided the deeply sampled blood TCRbeta repertoires that made up the dataset. The repertoires were released in a freely available public database intended as a resource for research on the immune response to SARS-CoV-2. Samples came from the ongoing ImmuneRACE study (first 160 participants) plus 1,254 subjects from 6 global collaborators. Nearly every sample came with metadata listing a de-identified subject ID, COVID-19 status, age in years and sex. Where available, HLA class I and class II types were taken from metadata supplied by the sample provider and were not determined by assay-based typing. Findings and caveats that apply to the study as a whole: How much clinical and demographic metadata was included differed by source and by participant, and the metadata was provided uncurated.

In the prospective study, participants were about 18 to 100 years old, resided in approximately 22 geographic areas of the United States, and were enrolled through a virtual design. In the prospective study, cohorts were assigned on the basis of participant-reported clinical history obtained from a screening survey and a study questionnaire. ImmuneRACE Cohort 3 recovered participants were defined by two consecutive negative NP/OP PCR tests, healthcare professional clearance, or symptom resolution. In the prospective study, whole blood, serum and a nasopharyngeal or oropharyngeal swab were collected from each participant by mobile phlebotomists. Participants in the prospective study had the option to provide additional blood draws and questionnaires over an approximately 2-month period. Blood samples from the prospective study were shipped frozen or at room temperature prior to DNA extraction. This clone was observed once. The target of this receptor is not known. Qualities for individual bases were not recorded, and no much larger clone is one base off.

Based on the germline V gene (reference sequence), the CDR1 and CDR2 sequences are LNHDA and SQIVND. Trimming removed 3 bases from V and 4 bases from J; the gene matches leave 6 bases unexplained. From the cysteine through the phenylalanine, the CDR3 covers 14 amino acids. Just the 42-base CDR3 DNA is kept, in frame starting at base 1. The immunoSEQ Assay, a bias-controlled multiplex PCR, was used to amplify TCRbeta CDR3 regions from genomic DNA. Concerning the study's data processing: The number of nucleated cells in each sample was estimated from the amplification of reference gene primers within the assay. Sequence reads were collapsed and filtered to measure the absolute abundance of every unique TCRbeta CDR3 rearrangement. For each sample, productive Simpson clonality was calculated as the square root of Simpson's diversity index across productive rearrangements. TCRdb limited this immuneACCESS table to in-frame rearrangements with V and J called. A share of clones is missing; checked studies link under half to unresolved V genes, and the rest is unexplained. V and J calls plus clone size are reproduced from that table; the DNA served to infer D and trimming. The sample table contains some 130,000 clones; only one count was recorded for approximately 86% of them. About 2.5% of the sample is in the top ten clones.

Sequencing was done on a sample of PBMCs or T cells enriched from blood (not recorded which). The receptor's source is a woman between 45 and 60 years old who had recovered from COVID-19. The sequence links TRBV19 to TRBJ2-7, and TRBD1 matches 7 of the central bases. In nucleotides, the sequence is TGTGCCAGTAGTATGAGGGGACAGATGTACGAGCAGTACTTC. Protein translation: CASSMRGQMYEQYF.